Below are 21 T cell receptor beta chains sequenced from a single sample in a study of graft-versus-host responses after intestinal transplantation. Method: immunoSEQ multiplex PCR; TCRdb's copy keeps in-frame clones and lacks some. The sample lists about 97,000 clones, about nine tenths occurring once. The specimen was PBMCs, collected 450 to 460 days after intestinal transplant. The source is a human patient who received an intestinal transplant, so some T cells may come from the graft donor.

For the CDR3, the DNA is TGTGCCAGCAGCTCATCCGGGACAGGGAAAAACATTCAGTACTTC. It specifies CASSSSGTGKNIQYF. The gene calls are TRBV7-9 and TRBJ2-4; 9 bases are a match to TRBD1. V shed 4 bases, J shed 4 bases, and the junction held 5 bases outside the gene matches. This CDR3 region has 15 residues. CDR1 and CDR2 (germline): SEHNR, FQNEAQ (reference sequence).

V usage is TRBV9 and J usage is TRBJ1-1, with 7 bases fitting TRBD1. In germline, CDR1 is SGDLS, CDR2 YYNGEE. With V trimmed by 0 bases and J by 0 bases, 5 bases remained unmatched. This CDR3 has 16 residues. The CDR3 bases are TGTGCCAGCAGCGTAGGATGGGACAGTGTGAACACTGAAGCTTTCTTT. Encoded protein: CASSVGWDSVNTEAFF.

The chain joins TRBV2 to TRBJ1-5, with D possibly being TRBD1 (5 bases). The CDR3 is 13 amino acids. The V gene lost 4 bases and the J gene lost 7 bases, with 11 bases spanning the gap. Germline CDR1 and CDR2: SNHLY and FYNNEI. In DNA form, the CDR3 reads TGTGCCAGCAGTGGTGGGGCGGGCCAGCCCCAGCATTTT. Its translation: CASSGGAGQPQHF.

V and J are TRBV19 and TRBJ1-3; D ambiguous. Trimming removed 3 bases from V and 0 bases from J, with 9 bases in between. The germline gives CDR1 LNHDA, CDR2 SQIVND (reference sequence). The CDR3 extends over 15 amino acids. The CDR3 DNA sequence: TGTGCCAGTAGTATTGATCAGGCCTCTGGAAACACCATATATTTT. Translated: CASSIDQASGNTIYF.

CDR3 loop: CASSPLLAGLTYEQYF. DNA for the CDR3: TGTGCCAGCAGCCCCCTCCTAGCGGGGCTAACCTACGAGCAGTACTTC. This sequence joins TRBV4-2 and TRBJ2-7; 9 nucleotides match TRBD2. J lost 2 bases, V lost 4 bases, and 9 bases had no gene match. The CDR3 runs 16 residues. Per the germline V gene, CDR1 is LGHNA and CDR2 is YNFKEQ.

The sample holds one count of this clone. The V gene is TRBV5-1, the J gene TRBJ2-4; D is unresolved. Germline V gene sequence: CDR1 SGHRS, CDR2 YFSETQ. This CDR3 region has 14 residues. The V gene lost 0 bases and the J gene lost 5 bases, with 9 bases spanning the gap. CDR3: CASSLVGEENIQYF. The CDR3 nucleotides read TGCGCCAGCAGCTTGGTTGGGGAAGAAAACATTCAGTACTTC.

CDR3 nucleotides: TGTGCCAACGGTCCAGGGTCGGGCACCGGGGAGCTGTTTTTT. Translated, it gives CANGPGSGTGELFF. The chain carries TRBV10-3 and TRBJ2-2, with D maybe TRBD1 (5 bases). Trimming removed 10 bases at V and 4 bases at J, with 16 bases between. Germline lookup yields CDR1 ENHRY and CDR2 SYGVKD. The CDR3 length is 14 residues.

V and J are TRBV5-1 and TRBJ1-5; TRBD1 might be the D (6 bases). The CDR3 sequence is 13 residues long. Germline CDR1 SGHRS, CDR2 YFSETQ. The V and J ends lost 4 bases and 4 bases respectively, with 9 bases between them. This CDR3 reads CASSQGWNQPQHF. The CDR3 nucleotides read TGCGCCAGCAGCCAGGGGTGGAATCAGCCCCAGCATTTT.

This chain connects TRBV4-1 to TRBJ1-1; D may be TRBD1 (5 bases). Germline CDR1 reads MGHRA; CDR2 reads YSYEKL. The CDR3 covers 15 residues. V lost 0 bases and J lost 6, with 14 bases in between. For the CDR3, the DNA is TGCGCCAGCAGCCAAGATCTGGGGGGAATCGCTGAAGCTTTCTTT. This encodes CASSQDLGGIAEAFF.

V is TRBV7-9 and J is TRBJ1-1; D not certain. The CDR3 sequence is 15 residues long. The germline V and J ends were trimmed by 0 bases and 1 base, with 9 bases remaining between them. Germline CDR1 and CDR2: SEHNR and FQNEAQ (reference sequence). The CDR3 spells CASSLAAGGNTEAFF. The CDR3 nucleotides read TGTGCCAGCAGCTTAGCGGCGGGCGGGAACACTGAAGCTTTCTTT.

The rearrangement uses TRBV27 and TRBJ2-3; 8 bases line up with TRBD1. The germline gives CDR1 MNHEY, CDR2 SMNVEV (reference sequence). Trimming removed 7 bases from V and 4 bases from J; junction bases left unmatched: 4. CDR3 length: 13 amino acids. The CDR3 DNA reads TGTGCCAGCAAGACAGGGGTCTCAGATACGCAGTATTTT. It encodes CASKTGVSDTQYF.

This chain uses TRBV4-2 with TRBJ2-1; no firm D call. CDR3 length: 13 amino acids. Germline loops: CDR1 LGHNA, CDR2 YNFKEQ. The V end lost 5 bases, the J end lost 3 bases, and 8 bases lay between the germline ends. The CDR3 DNA is TGTGCCAGCAGCACGGTAGACTACAATGAGCAGTTCTTC. It translates to CASSTVDYNEQFF.

The chain carries TRBV6-5 and TRBJ1-3; TRBD1 might be the D (5 bases). This CDR3 has 15 residues. Trimming took 2 bases from V and 9 from J, leaving 17 bases between them. Germline assignment: CDR1 MNHEY and CDR2 SVGAGI. The CDR3 here is CASSYDGFGGSTIYF. The DNA of the CDR3 is TGTGCCAGCAGTTACGATGGTTTCGGGGGGAGCACCATATATTTT.

The J gene is TRBJ1-6, the V gene TRBV19; unclear D gene. Germline V gene data show CDR1 as LNHDA and CDR2 as SQIVND (reference sequence). V dropped 3 bases and J dropped 7 bases, with 13 bases sitting between them. CDR3 length: 15 residues. The CDR3 DNA sequence: TGTGCCAGTAGTATCCACGGGGTTGGGAATTCACCCCTCCACTTT. It yields the protein CASSIHGVGNSPLHF.

The CDR3 bases are TGTGCCAGCAGCTTAGCCAATTCACCCCTCCACTTT. Its protein is CASSLANSPLHF. The chain employs TRBV11-2 and TRBJ1-6; D remains ambiguous. CDR1 and CDR2 (germline): SGHAT, FQNNGV. With 1 base removed from V and 7 bases from J, the gap between germline ends came to 2 bases. CDR3 length: 12 amino acids.

The rearrangement uses TRBV19 and TRBJ1-2; weak D call: TRBD1 (5 bases). Trimming left V 1 base short and J 8 bases short, with 20 bases between. Germline CDR1 LNHDA, CDR2 SQIVND (reference sequence). The CDR3 spans 16 residues. CDR3 nucleotides: TGTGCCAGTAGTATAGCGACCGGGACGGTGAGGGACGGCTACACCTTC. This translates into CASSIATGTVRDGYTF.

As for this clone: One junction end does not reproduce the germline sequence, and a read error may be involved. This chain connects TRBV6-5 to TRBJ2-2; 7 bases fit TRBD1. Germline V CDR1 and CDR2: MNHEY, SVGAGI. The CDR3 length is 15 residues. As DNA, the CDR3 is TGTGCCAGTAGTTATGGGACAGCTGGGGGCGGGGAGCTGTTTTTT. It translates to CASSYGTAGGGELFF.

This chain joins TRBV19 and TRBJ1-4, with TRBD1 matching over 8 bases. This CDR3 is 15 amino acids long. CDR1 is LNHDA, CDR2 SQIVND, per germline (reference sequence). After removal of 7 bases from V and 4 bases from J, the junction contained 8 bases not matched to a gene. The CDR3 coding sequence is TGTGCCAGTACCCAACCCGGGACAGGTAATGAAAAACTGTTTTTT. This codes for CASTQPGTGNEKLFF.

The chain uses TRBV18 and TRBJ1-1, with D perhaps TRBD1 (5 bases). Trimming stripped 2 bases from V and 0 bases from J, with 10 bases between. The length of the CDR3 is 15 residues. Germline V gene lookup returns CDR1 KGHSH and CDR2 LQKENI. This chain's CDR3 is CASSPGRQMNTEAFF. CDR3 bases: TGTGCCAGCTCACCAGGGCGACAGATGAACACTGAAGCTTTCTTT.

V and J are TRBV9 and TRBJ2-1; 7 positions agree with TRBD2. This CDR3 region has 15 residues. Germline V gene sequence: CDR1 SGDLS, CDR2 YYNGEE. The V and J ends lost 0 bases and 10 bases, in that order; junction bases with no gene match: 10. CDR3 protein: CASSVVGGGLGEQFF. The CDR3 coding sequence is TGTGCCAGCAGCGTAGTAGGCGGGGGACTTGGGGAGCAGTTCTTC.

This chain joins TRBV7-8 and TRBJ2-7; D gene unclear. The CDR3 totals 14 residues. The ends were cut back, 1 base at V and 12 bases at J, with 19 bases in the middle. CDR1 and CDR2 from the germline V gene are SGHVS and FQNEAQ. CDR3 sequence (DNA): TGTGCCAGCAGCTTAGTGGGGTCAGTCTTCTCAGGGTACTTC. Translation: CASSLVGSVFSGYF.